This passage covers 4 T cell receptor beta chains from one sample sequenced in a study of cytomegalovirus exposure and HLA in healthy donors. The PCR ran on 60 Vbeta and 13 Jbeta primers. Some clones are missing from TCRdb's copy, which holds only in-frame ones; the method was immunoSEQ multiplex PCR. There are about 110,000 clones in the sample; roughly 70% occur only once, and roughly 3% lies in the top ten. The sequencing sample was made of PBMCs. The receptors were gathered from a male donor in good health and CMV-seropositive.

This CDR3 reads CASSPDRGSNQPQHF. In DNA, the CDR3 is TGTGCCAGCAGCCCGGACAGGGGAAGCAATCAGCCCCAGCATTTT. The chain couples TRBV7-2 to TRBJ1-5; 9 bases fit TRBD1. The CDR3 sequence is 15 residues long. V shed 5 bases and J 1 base; nucleotides not matched to a gene: 3. Germline V gene data show CDR1 as SGHTA and CDR2 as FQGNSA.

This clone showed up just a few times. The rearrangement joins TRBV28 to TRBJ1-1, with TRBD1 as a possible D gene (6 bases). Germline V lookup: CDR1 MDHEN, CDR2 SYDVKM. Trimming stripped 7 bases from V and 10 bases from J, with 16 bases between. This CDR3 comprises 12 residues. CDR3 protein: CASTMTGRAAFF. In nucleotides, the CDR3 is TGTGCCAGCACCATGACAGGCCGGGCAGCTTTCTTT.

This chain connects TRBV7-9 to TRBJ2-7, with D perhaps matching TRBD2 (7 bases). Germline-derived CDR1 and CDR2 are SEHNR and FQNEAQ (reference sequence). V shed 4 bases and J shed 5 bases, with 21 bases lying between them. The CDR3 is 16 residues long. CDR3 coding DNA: TGTGCCAGCAGCTGGGGGGGGCGGGGCGCGGGACACGAGCAGTACTTC. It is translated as CASSWGGRGAGHEQYF.

This CDR3 is CASSAVGTSGYNEQFF. CDR3 bases: TGTGCCAGCAGCGCCGTCGGGACTAGCGGTTACAATGAGCAGTTCTTC. The V gene is TRBV9, the J gene TRBJ2-1, with 11 bases identical to TRBD2. The ends lost 3 bases at V and 4 bases at J; junction bases unmatched: 6. The CDR3 covers 16 residues. CDR1 and CDR2 (germline): SGDLS, YYNGEE.